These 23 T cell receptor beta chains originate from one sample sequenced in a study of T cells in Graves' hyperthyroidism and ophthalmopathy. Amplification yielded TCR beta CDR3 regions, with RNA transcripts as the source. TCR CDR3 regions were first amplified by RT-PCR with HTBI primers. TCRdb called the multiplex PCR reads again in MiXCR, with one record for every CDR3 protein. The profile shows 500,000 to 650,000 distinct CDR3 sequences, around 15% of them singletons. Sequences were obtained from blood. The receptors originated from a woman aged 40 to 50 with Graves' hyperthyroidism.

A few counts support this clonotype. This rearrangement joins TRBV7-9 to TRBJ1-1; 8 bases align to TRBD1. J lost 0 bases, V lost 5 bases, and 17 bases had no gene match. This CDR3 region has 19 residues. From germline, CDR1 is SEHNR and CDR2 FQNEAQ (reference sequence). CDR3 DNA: TGTGCCAGCAGCCCCCGAGCGGGGGACAGGAAGACCATGAACACTGAAGCTTTCTTT. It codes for CASSPRAGDRKTMNTEAFF.

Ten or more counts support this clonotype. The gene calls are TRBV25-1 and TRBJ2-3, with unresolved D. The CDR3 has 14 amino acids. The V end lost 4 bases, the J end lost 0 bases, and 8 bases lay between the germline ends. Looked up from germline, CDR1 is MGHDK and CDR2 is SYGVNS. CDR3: CASSVQSSTDTQYF. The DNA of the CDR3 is TGTGCCAGCAGTGTCCAATCTAGCACAGATACGCAGTATTTT.

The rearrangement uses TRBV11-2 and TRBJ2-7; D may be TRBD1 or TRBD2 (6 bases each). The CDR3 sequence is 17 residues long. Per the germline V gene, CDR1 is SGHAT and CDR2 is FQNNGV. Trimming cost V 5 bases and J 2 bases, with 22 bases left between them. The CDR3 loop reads CASSLRGARGAPYEQYF. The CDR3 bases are TGTGCCAGCAGCCTCCGTGGAGCGAGGGGGGCCCCCTACGAGCAGTACTTC.

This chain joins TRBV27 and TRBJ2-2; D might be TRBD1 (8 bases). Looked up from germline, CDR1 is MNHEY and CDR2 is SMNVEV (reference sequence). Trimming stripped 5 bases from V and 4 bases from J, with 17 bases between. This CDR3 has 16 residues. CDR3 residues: CASSRDRGGGTGELFF. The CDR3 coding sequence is TGTGCCAGCAGTCGCGACAGGGGCGGGGGCACCGGGGAGCTGTTTTTT.

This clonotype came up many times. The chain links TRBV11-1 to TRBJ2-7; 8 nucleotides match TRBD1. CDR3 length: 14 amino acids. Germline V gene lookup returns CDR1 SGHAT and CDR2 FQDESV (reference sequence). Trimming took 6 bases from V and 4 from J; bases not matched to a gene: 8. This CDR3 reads CASSLRGRGYEQYF. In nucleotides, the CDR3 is TGTGCCAGCAGTCTCAGGGGGCGCGGATACGAGCAGTACTTC. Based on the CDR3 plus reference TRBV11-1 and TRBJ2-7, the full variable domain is EAEVAQSPRYKITEKSQAVAFWCDPISGHATLYWYRQILGQGPELLVQFQDESVVDDSQLPKDRFSAERLKGVDSTLKIQPAELGDSAMYLCASSLRGRGYEQYFGPGTRLTVT.

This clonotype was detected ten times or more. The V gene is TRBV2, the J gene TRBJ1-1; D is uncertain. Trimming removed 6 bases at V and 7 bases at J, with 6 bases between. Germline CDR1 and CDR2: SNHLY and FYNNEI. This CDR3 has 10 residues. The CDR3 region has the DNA TGTGCCAGCAGGGAATATGAAGCTTTCTTT. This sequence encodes CASREYEAFF.

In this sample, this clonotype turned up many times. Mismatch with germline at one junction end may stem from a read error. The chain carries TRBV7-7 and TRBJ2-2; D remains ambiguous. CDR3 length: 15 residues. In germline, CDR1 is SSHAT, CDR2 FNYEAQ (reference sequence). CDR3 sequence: CASSRASGNTGELFF. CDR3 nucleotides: TGTGCTAGCAGCCGCGCATCGGGGAACACCGGGGAGCTGTTTTTT.

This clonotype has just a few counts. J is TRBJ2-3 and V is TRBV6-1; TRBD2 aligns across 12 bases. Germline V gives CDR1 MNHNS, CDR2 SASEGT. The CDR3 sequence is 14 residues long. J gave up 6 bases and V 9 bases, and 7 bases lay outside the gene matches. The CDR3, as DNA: TGTGCCAGTAGACTAGCGGGAGTGGAGGATACGCAGTATTTT. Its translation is CASRLAGVEDTQYF.

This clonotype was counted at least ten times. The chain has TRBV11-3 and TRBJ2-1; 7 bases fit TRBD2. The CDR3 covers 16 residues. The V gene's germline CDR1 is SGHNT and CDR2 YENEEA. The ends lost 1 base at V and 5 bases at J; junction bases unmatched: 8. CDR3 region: CASSLGYAREDNEQFF. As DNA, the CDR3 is TGTGCCAGCAGCTTAGGGTACGCTCGGGAGGACAATGAGCAGTTCTTC.

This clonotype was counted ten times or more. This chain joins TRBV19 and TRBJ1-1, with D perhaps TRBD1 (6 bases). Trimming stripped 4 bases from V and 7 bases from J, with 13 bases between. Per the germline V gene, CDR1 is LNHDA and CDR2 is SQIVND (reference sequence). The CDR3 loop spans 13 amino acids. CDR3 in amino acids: CASSRGRGGEAFF. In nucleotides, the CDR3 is TGTGCCAGTAGTAGGGGCAGGGGCGGTGAAGCTTTCTTT.

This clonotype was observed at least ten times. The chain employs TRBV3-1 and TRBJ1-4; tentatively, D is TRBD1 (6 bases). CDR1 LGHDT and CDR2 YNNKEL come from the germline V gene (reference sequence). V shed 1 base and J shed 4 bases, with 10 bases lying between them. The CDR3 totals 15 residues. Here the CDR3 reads CASSQVWGLNEKLFF. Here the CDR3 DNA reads TGTGCCAGCAGCCAAGTCTGGGGGCTTAATGAAAAACTGTTTTTT.

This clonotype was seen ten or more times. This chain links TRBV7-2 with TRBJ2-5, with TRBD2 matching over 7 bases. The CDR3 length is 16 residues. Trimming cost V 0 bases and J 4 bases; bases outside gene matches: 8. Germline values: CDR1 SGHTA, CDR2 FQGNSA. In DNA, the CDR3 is TGTGCCAGCAGCTTAGCGGCGGTTGGGGGGGTAGAGACCCAGTACTTC. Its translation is CASSLAAVGGVETQYF.

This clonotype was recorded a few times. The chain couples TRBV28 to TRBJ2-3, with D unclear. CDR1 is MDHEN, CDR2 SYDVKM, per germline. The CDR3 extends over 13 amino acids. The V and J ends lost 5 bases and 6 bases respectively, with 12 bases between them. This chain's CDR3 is CASSREVADTQYF. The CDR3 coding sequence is TGTGCCAGCAGTAGAGAGGTCGCCGATACGCAGTATTTT.

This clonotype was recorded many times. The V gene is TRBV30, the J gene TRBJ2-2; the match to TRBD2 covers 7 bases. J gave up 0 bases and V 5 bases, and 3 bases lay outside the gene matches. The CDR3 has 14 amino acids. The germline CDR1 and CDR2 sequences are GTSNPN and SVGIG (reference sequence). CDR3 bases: TGTGCCTGGGGAACTAGCGCGAACACCGGGGAGCTGTTTTTT. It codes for CAWGTSANTGELFF. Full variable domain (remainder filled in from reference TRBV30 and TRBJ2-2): SQTIHQWPATLVQPVGSPLSLECTVEGTSNPNLYWYRQAAGRGLQLLFYSVGIGQISSEVPQNLSASRPQDRQFILSSKKLLLSDSGFYLCAWGTSANTGELFFGEGSRLTVL.

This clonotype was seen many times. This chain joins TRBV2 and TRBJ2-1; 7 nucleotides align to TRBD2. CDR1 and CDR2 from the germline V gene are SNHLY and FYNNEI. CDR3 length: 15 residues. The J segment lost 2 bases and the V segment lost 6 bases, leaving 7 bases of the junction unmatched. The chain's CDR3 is CASSARLAPYNEQFF. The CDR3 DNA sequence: TGTGCCAGCAGCGCCCGACTAGCCCCCTACAATGAGCAGTTCTTC.

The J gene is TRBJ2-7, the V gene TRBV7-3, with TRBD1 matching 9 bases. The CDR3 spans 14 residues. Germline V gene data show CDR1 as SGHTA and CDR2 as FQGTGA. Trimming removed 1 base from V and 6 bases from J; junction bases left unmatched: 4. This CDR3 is CASSLRGTGLEQYF. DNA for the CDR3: TGTGCCAGCAGCTTAAGGGGGACAGGGCTCGAGCAGTACTTC.

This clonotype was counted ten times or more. In DNA, the CDR3 is TGTGCCAGCAGCTTAGTATTTAGCGGTAGCTCCTACAATGAGCAGTTCTTC. Protein product: CASSLVFSGSSYNEQFF. V usage is TRBV7-2 and J usage is TRBJ2-1; D may be TRBD2 (6 bases). CDR3 length: 17 amino acids. The V end lost 1 base, the J end lost 0 bases, and 13 bases lay between the germline ends. The germline CDR1 and CDR2 sequences are SGHTA and FQGNSA.

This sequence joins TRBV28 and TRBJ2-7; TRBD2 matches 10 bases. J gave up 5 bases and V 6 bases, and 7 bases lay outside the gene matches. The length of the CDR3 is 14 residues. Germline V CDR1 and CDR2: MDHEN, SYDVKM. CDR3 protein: CASSGASGSNEQYF. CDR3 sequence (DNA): TGTGCCAGCAGCGGGGCTAGCGGGAGCAACGAGCAGTACTTC. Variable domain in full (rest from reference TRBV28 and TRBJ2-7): DVKVTQSSRYLVKRTGEKVFLECVQDMDHENMFWYRQDPGLGLRLIYFSYDVKMKEKGDIPEGYSVSREKKERFSLILESASTNQTSMYLCASSGASGSNEQYFGPGTRLTVT.

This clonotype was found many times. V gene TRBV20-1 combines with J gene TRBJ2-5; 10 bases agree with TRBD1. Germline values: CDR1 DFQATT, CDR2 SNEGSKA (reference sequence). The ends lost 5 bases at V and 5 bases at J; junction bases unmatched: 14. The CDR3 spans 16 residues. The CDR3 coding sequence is TGCAGTGCTCCCAAACCCTTGACAGGGGGCCGGGAGACCCAGTACTTC. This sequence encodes CSAPKPLTGGRETQYF.

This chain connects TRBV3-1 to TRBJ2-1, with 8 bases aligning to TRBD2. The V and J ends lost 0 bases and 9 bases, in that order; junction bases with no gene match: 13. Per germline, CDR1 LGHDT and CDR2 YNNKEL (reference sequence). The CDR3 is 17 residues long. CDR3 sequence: CASSQDWRRGVGTEQFF. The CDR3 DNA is TGTGCCAGCAGCCAAGATTGGAGGCGGGGGGTAGGGACTGAGCAGTTCTTC.

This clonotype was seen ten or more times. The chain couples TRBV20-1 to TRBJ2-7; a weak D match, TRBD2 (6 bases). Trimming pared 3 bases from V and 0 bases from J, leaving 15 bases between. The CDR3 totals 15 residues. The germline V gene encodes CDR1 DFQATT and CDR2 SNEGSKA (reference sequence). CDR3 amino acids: CSASVAGLPSYEQYF. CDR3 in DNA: TGCAGTGCTAGTGTGGCGGGACTCCCCTCCTACGAGCAGTACTTC.

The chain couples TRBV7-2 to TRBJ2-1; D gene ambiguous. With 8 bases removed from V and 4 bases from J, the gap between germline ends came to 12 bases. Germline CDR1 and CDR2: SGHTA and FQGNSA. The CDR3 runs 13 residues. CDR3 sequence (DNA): TGTGCCAGCGCAGAGATACTTTACAATGAGCAGTTCTTC. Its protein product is CASAEILYNEQFF.

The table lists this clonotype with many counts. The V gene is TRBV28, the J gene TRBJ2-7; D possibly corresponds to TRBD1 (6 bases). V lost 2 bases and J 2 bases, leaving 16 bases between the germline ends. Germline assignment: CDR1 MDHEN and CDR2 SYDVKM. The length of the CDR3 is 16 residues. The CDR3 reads CASSLSNRAPTYEQYF. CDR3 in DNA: TGTGCCAGCAGTTTAAGTAACAGGGCACCGACCTACGAGCAGTACTTC. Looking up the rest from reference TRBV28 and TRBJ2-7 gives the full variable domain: DVKVTQSSRYLVKRTGEKVFLECVQDMDHENMFWYRQDPGLGLRLIYFSYDVKMKEKGDIPEGYSVSREKKERFSLILESASTNQTSMYLCASSLSNRAPTYEQYFGPGTRLTVT.